These T cell receptor beta chains were read from a single sample in a study of cytomegalovirus exposure and HLA in healthy donors. Measured with immunoSEQ multiplex PCR; TCRdb has only the in-frame clones, and not every one. The profile covers about 160,000 clones, with 80% appearing a single time and about a tenth taken by the ten largest. Sequenced material: PBMCs. All receptors come from a man aged 18 to 30 in good health and CMV-seropositive. CDR3s include the opening cysteine and the closing phenylalanine or tryptophan. Each record gives: D gene, clone size, CDR3 length, V gene, J gene, CDR3 DNA, CDR3 protein. The D gene is left open where the match is weak. Some rows have no size entry. The others give once, few or many, or a class for an expanded clone.

d_call: TRBD1
clone_size: NA
cdr3_length: 14
v_call: TRBV7-2
j_call: TRBJ1-6
cdr3_nt: TGTGCCAGCAGACTTACAGGGGATAATTCACCCCTCCACTTT
cdr3_aa: CASRLTGDNSPLHF

d_call: TRBD1
clone_size: once
cdr3_length: 13
v_call: TRBV6-5
j_call: TRBJ2-1
cdr3_nt: TGTGCCAGCAGCCGGGACAGCTACAATGAGCAGTTCTTC
cdr3_aa: CASSRDSYNEQFF

d_call: NA
clone_size: NA
cdr3_length: 14
v_call: TRBV9
j_call: TRBJ1-2
cdr3_nt: TGTGCCAGCACCGTTGCTGAGGGCCACTATGGCTACACCTTC
cdr3_aa: CASTVAEGHYGYTF

d_call: TRBD1
clone_size: few
cdr3_length: 15
v_call: TRBV7-9
j_call: TRBJ1-5
cdr3_nt: TGTGCCAGCAGCTTAGATACAGGGGGCGAACAGCCCCAGCATTTT
cdr3_aa: CASSLDTGGEQPQHF

d_call: NA
clone_size: once
cdr3_length: 12
v_call: TRBV6-6
j_call: TRBJ2-1
cdr3_nt: TGTGCCAGCAGTTACGAAGCCAATGAGCAGTTCTTC
cdr3_aa: CASSYEANEQFF

d_call: TRBD1
clone_size: few
cdr3_length: 15
v_call: TRBV5-1
j_call: TRBJ1-2
cdr3_nt: TGCGCCAGCAGCTTCAACCCGGGACAGGGTTCCGGCTACACCTTC
cdr3_aa: CASSFNPGQGSGYTF

d_call: NA
clone_size: few
cdr3_length: 20
v_call: TRBV14
j_call: TRBJ2-5
cdr3_nt: TGTGCCAGCAGCCACTCGACGAAGCCTCAGGGTTCAGTGATCCAAGAGACCCAGTACTTC
cdr3_aa: CASSHSTKPQGSVIQETQYF

d_call: NA
clone_size: few
cdr3_length: 13
v_call: TRBV7-9
j_call: TRBJ2-1
cdr3_nt: TGTGCCAGCAGCTCTCCTAGATACAATGAGCAGTTCTTC
cdr3_aa: CASSSPRYNEQFF

d_call: NA
clone_size: few
cdr3_length: 15
v_call: TRBV30
j_call: TRBJ1-2
cdr3_nt: TGTGCCTGGGCGGGAGGTGGCGCGGCTAGCTATGGCTACACCTTC
cdr3_aa: CAWAGGGAASYGYTF

d_call: TRBD2
clone_size: NA
cdr3_length: 16
v_call: TRBV2
j_call: TRBJ2-3
cdr3_nt: TGTGCCAGCAGTCCGGGACTAGCGGGGGGAGGAGATACGCAGTATTTT
cdr3_aa: CASSPGLAGGGDTQYF

d_call: TRBD1
clone_size: NA
cdr3_length: 15
v_call: TRBV5-1
j_call: TRBJ1-1
cdr3_nt: TGCGCCAGCAGCCCTCAGGGGGGTCAACGGACTGAAGCTTTCTTT
cdr3_aa: CASSPQGGQRTEAFF

d_call: TRBD1
clone_size: NA
cdr3_length: 13
v_call: TRBV7-8
j_call: TRBJ2-5
cdr3_nt: TGTGCCAGCAGCTCGGGGACAGGGGGGACCCAGTACTTC
cdr3_aa: CASSSGTGGTQYF

d_call: NA
clone_size: NA
cdr3_length: 12
v_call: TRBV19
j_call: TRBJ2-3
cdr3_nt: TGTGCCACCAGCGGGAGCACAGATACGCAGTATTTT
cdr3_aa: CATSGSTDTQYF

d_call: TRBD1
clone_size: NA
cdr3_length: 15
v_call: TRBV13
j_call: TRBJ2-7
cdr3_nt: TGTGCCAGCAGCTCCCCGGACAGGGGAGGAAGAGAGCAGTACTTC
cdr3_aa: CASSSPDRGGREQYF

d_call: NA
clone_size: NA
cdr3_length: 13
v_call: TRBV15
j_call: TRBJ2-5
cdr3_nt: TGTGCCACCAGCAATAGCCCCGGGGAGACCCAGTACTTC
cdr3_aa: CATSNSPGETQYF

d_call: TRBD2
clone_size: NA
cdr3_length: 15
v_call: TRBV7-8
j_call: TRBJ2-1
cdr3_nt: TGTGCCAGCAGCCTGACTAGCGGGAGTCGGGATGAGCAGTTCTTC
cdr3_aa: CASSLTSGSRDEQFF

d_call: TRBD1
clone_size: NA
cdr3_length: 22
v_call: TRBV4-3
j_call: TRBJ1-2
cdr3_nt: TGCGCCAGCAGCCAAGATTACTGGGTAGGGGGATGGACAGGGGCGCCTTGGGATGGCTACACCTTC
cdr3_aa: CASSQDYWVGGWTGAPWDGYTF

d_call: NA
clone_size: NA
cdr3_length: 15
v_call: TRBV6-5
j_call: TRBJ1-1
cdr3_nt: TGTGCCAGCAGTTACTCGACGGCAGGAAGGACTGAAGCTTTCTTT
cdr3_aa: CASSYSTAGRTEAFF

d_call: TRBD1
clone_size: NA
cdr3_length: 14
v_call: TRBV10-3
j_call: TRBJ1-5
cdr3_nt: TGTGCCATCAGTACGACAGGGGTGGATCAGCCCCAGCATTTT
cdr3_aa: CAISTTGVDQPQHF

d_call: NA
clone_size: few
cdr3_length: 17
v_call: TRBV4-1
j_call: TRBJ1-2
cdr3_nt: TGCGCCAGCAGCCAAGAACAACGGGGGGGGGTTGGTAATGGCTACACCTTC
cdr3_aa: CASSQEQRGGVGNGYTF

d_call: NA
clone_size: NA
cdr3_length: 13
v_call: TRBV5-1
j_call: TRBJ1-2
cdr3_nt: TGCGCCAGCAGGGCGGTTCATAACTATGGCTACACCTTC
cdr3_aa: CASRAVHNYGYTF

d_call: NA
clone_size: NA
cdr3_length: 15
v_call: TRBV6-1
j_call: TRBJ1-6
cdr3_nt: TGTGCCAGCAGTGAAAGGTCGTCAGGGAATTCACCCCTCCACTTT
cdr3_aa: CASSERSSGNSPLHF

d_call: TRBD1
clone_size: NA
cdr3_length: 16
v_call: TRBV4-1
j_call: TRBJ1-5
cdr3_nt: TGCGCCAGCAGCCAAGGTTTCAGGGGGCGAGGTCAGCCCCAGCATTTT
cdr3_aa: CASSQGFRGRGQPQHF

d_call: NA
clone_size: NA
cdr3_length: 15
v_call: TRBV6-1
j_call: TRBJ1-4
cdr3_nt: TGTGCCAGCAGTGAACAGCAGGGCACTAATGAAAAACTGTTTTTT
cdr3_aa: CASSEQQGTNEKLFF

d_call: NA
clone_size: NA
cdr3_length: 13
v_call: TRBV6-5
j_call: TRBJ2-1
cdr3_nt: TGTGCCAGCAGTTACCGGGACTACAATGAGCAGTTCTTC
cdr3_aa: CASSYRDYNEQFF

d_call: TRBD1
clone_size: NA
cdr3_length: 16
v_call: TRBV4-1
j_call: TRBJ2-5
cdr3_nt: TGCGCCAGCAGCCAACAAGGGGACAGGGCGTTAGAGACCCAGTACTTC
cdr3_aa: CASSQQGDRALETQYF

d_call: TRBD2
clone_size: NA
cdr3_length: 16
v_call: TRBV29-1
j_call: TRBJ2-1
cdr3_nt: TGCAGCGTAGAACAACTAGCGGGAGCTATGGGGGATGAGCAGTTCTTC
cdr3_aa: CSVEQLAGAMGDEQFF

d_call: TRBD1
clone_size: few
cdr3_length: 15
v_call: TRBV4-1
j_call: TRBJ1-2
cdr3_nt: TGCGCCAGCAGCCAAGAGGACAGGGGGACCTATGGCTACACCTTC
cdr3_aa: CASSQEDRGTYGYTF